This T cell receptor beta chain was profiled in a study of shared clonotypes between healthy human individuals. Study results and limitations: Researchers sampled blood only, noting tissue repertoires likely differ.

Details on this clone: The antigen remains undetermined.

In the original workflow: ImmunoSEQ gave junction-only sequences without quality scores, so filtering differed. TCRdb's copy holds only in-frame clones and misses some; the assay was immunoSEQ multiplex PCR. V and J calls and clone size are given by that table; D and trimming were obtained from the DNA. Of around 2.5 million clones in the sample, roughly 93% were seen once. This CDR3 comprises 14 residues. The germline V gene encodes CDR1 MNHNY and CDR2 SVGAGI (reference sequence). Between the trimmed V and J ends, which lost 1 base and 5 bases, there was a span of 9 bases. The rearrangement links TRBV6-6 to TRBJ1-5; D call uncertain. Sequencing was carried out using naive CD4+ T cells from PBMCs. The subset denotes: CD45RA+ positively selected. This clonotype originated in a man between 18 and 29 years old in good health. Some clones in this sample may be carry-over from other donors' samples. The CDR3: CASSYFGSHQPQHF. The CDR3 region has the DNA TGTGCCAGCAGTTACTTCGGCAGCCATCAGCCCCAGCATTTT.